This T cell receptor beta chain is from a study of T cells in Graves' hyperthyroidism and ophthalmopathy. Amplification of TCR beta CDR3 regions was performed using RNA transcripts as template. HTBI primers drove first-round RT-PCR of the TCR CDR3. One entry per CDR3 protein, called by TCRdb with MiXCR from the multiplex PCR reads. Here the sample spans 500,000 to 600,000 distinct CDR3 sequences, more than 45% being singletons. Uncontrolled infection, other autoimmune disease, pregnancy and lactation each barred patients from inclusion. Clinicians diagnosed patients from clinical symptoms, serum thyroxine and TRAb, thyroid ultrasound and orbital computed tomography. This clonotype has only a few counts. Its target is not known. The V gene end was trimmed by 7 bases and the J gene end by 3 bases; junction bases not matched to a gene: 7. The CDR3 consists of 14 residues. Study-level points and caveats: The blood repertoire included most of the expanded thyroid clonotypes above 0.001. Classification by a 13 V-J model distinguished ophthalmopathy from stable hyperthyroidism.

The rearrangement links TRBV12-3 or TRBV12-4 to TRBJ2-3; 7 positions match TRBD2. Material: peripheral blood or thyroid tissue (not recorded which). This receptor was identified in a young woman with Graves' hyperthyroidism. CDR3 amino acids: CASTSTSRTDTQYF. CDR3 DNA sequence: TGTGCCAGCACCTCGACTAGCAGGACAGATACGCAGTATTTT.